Described below is a single T cell receptor (beta chain) sequence and its context. Antigen specificity is unknown. This specimen belongs to a study of cytotoxic CD8 clonotypes in ibrutinib-treated CLL. Study outcomes and limitations: Under therapy, public clonotypes either contracted or stayed stable, and they were uncommon. The study found clonality rose at ibrutinib response, then fell toward baseline at progression. Researchers report that baseline clonality outpaced age-matched healthy donors and tracked circulating CD8+ T-cell counts.

Clones were read by immunoSEQ multiplex PCR, and TCRdb kept only the in-frame ones, dropping some. The sample gives some 35,000 clones, more than 65% of which show up once; roughly 25% is in the top ten. Trimming removed 6 bases at V and 7 bases at J, with 22 bases between. Germline V lookup: CDR1 WNHNN, CDR2 SYGVQD (reference sequence). The length of the CDR3 is 17 residues. The J gene is TRBJ1-6, the V gene TRBV10-1; the D gene is possibly TRBD1 (6 bases). This receptor was identified in a human donor with chronic lymphocytic leukemia. Here the sequenced sample was PBMCs, taken before ibrutinib treatment. The chain's CDR3 is CASRPELSQGLNSPLHF. CDR3 nucleotides: TGCGCCAGCAGACCCGAACTTTCACAGGGCTTAAATTCACCCCTCCACTTT.